This passage covers 24 T cell receptor beta chains from one sample sequenced in a study of cytomegalovirus exposure and HLA in healthy donors. 60 Vbeta and 13 Jbeta primers were used in PCR. The repertoire was sequenced with immunoSEQ multiplex PCR; TCRdb's copy has only in-frame clones and lacks some. The sample lists 180,000 or so clones; around 80% were seen once. The source material was PBMCs. These TCRs come from a man in his forties in good health and CMV-seronegative.

Note on this clone: At the DNA level, this CDR3 is encoded by other sequences in the same sample as well. V is TRBV5-1 and J is TRBJ2-2; D call uncertain. The CDR3 covers 14 residues. Between the trimmed V and J ends, which lost 0 bases and 0 bases, there was a span of 3 bases. Germline CDR1 is SGHRS and CDR2 is YFSETQ. Written as DNA, the CDR3 is TGCGCCAGCAGCTTGGCAGCGAACACCGGGGAGCTGTTTTTT. Its protein is CASSLAANTGELFF. Using reference TRBV5-1 and TRBJ2-2 for the parts outside the CDR3, the full variable domain is KAGVTQTPRYLIKTRGQQVTLSCSPISGHRSVSWYQQTPGQGLQFLFEYFSETQRNKGNFPGRFSGRQFSNSRSEMNVSTLELGDSALYLCASSLAANTGELFFGEGSRLTVL.

The chain recombines TRBV28 with TRBJ2-3, with a tentative D call TRBD2 (5 bases). From germline, CDR1 is MDHEN and CDR2 SYDVKM. The CDR3 is 15 residues long. The germline V and J ends were trimmed by 4 bases and 4 bases, with 15 bases remaining between them. In DNA form, the CDR3 reads TGTGCCAGCAGTTCACCCAGGAGGAGAGCAGATACGCAGTATTTT. It encodes CASSSPRRRADTQYF.

The rearrangement links TRBV19 to TRBJ2-2, with 7 bases fitting TRBD1. CDR1 LNHDA and CDR2 SQIVND come from the germline V gene (reference sequence). V lost 7 bases and J lost 4; bases outside the gene matches: 9. CDR3 size: 15 residues. This CDR3 reads CASTRGGLSTGELFF. Written as DNA, the CDR3 is TGTGCCAGTACCCGAGGGGGCCTGAGCACCGGGGAGCTGTTTTTT.

This chain links TRBV18 with TRBJ1-2; 9 nucleotides match TRBD1. This CDR3 has 14 amino acids. Losses at the gene ends were 3 bases for V and 8 bases for J; bases not matched to a gene: 7. Germline V gene data show CDR1 as KGHSH and CDR2 as LQKENI. This chain's CDR3 is CASSPEQGANGYTF. CDR3 nucleotides: TGTGCCAGCTCACCCGAACAGGGGGCGAACGGCTACACCTTC.

J is TRBJ2-1 and V is TRBV9, with 11 bases lining up with TRBD2. Germline lookup yields CDR1 SGDLS and CDR2 YYNGEE. The CDR3 consists of 17 residues. Unmatched junction bases numbered 13, after V lost 3 bases and J lost 8 bases. This chain's CDR3 is CASSGMLAGGFSDEQFF. In DNA form, the CDR3 reads TGTGCCAGCAGCGGAATGCTAGCGGGAGGCTTCTCGGATGAGCAGTTCTTC.

The V and J genes are TRBV2 and TRBJ1-6, with D maybe TRBD1 (6 bases). CDR1 and CDR2 (germline): SNHLY, FYNNEI. The CDR3 is 17 amino acids. The ends were cut back, 6 bases at V and 0 bases at J, with 15 bases in the middle. Here the CDR3 reads CASRGGRTSSYNSPLHF. Here the CDR3 DNA reads TGTGCCAGCAGGGGGGGCAGGACTAGCTCCTATAATTCACCCCTCCACTTT.

The J gene is TRBJ1-1, the V gene TRBV11-2, with unresolved D. CDR3 length: 13 residues. Germline V gene sequence: CDR1 SGHAT, CDR2 FQNNGV. Trimming pared 1 base from V and 7 bases from J, leaving 10 bases between. CDR3: CASSLAEDFEAFF. The DNA of the CDR3 is TGTGCCAGCAGCTTAGCTGAAGACTTTGAAGCTTTCTTT.

The chain recombines TRBV7-8 with TRBJ1-1; possible D gene TRBD1, 5 bases. Trimming removed 1 base at V and 4 bases at J, with 13 bases between. CDR3 length: 15 amino acids. Germline assignment: CDR1 SGHVS and CDR2 FQNEAQ. CDR3 sequence reads: CASSLVGGVATEAFF. The CDR3 DNA follows: TGTGCCAGCAGCTTAGTTGGGGGGGTCGCCACTGAAGCTTTCTTT.

The sample holds one count of this clone. This chain links TRBV6-6 with TRBJ1-5; TRBD1 aligns across 9 bases. The CDR3 spans 12 residues. V shed 6 bases, J shed 13 bases, and the junction held 7 bases outside the gene matches. The germline V gene encodes CDR1 MNHNY and CDR2 SVGAGI (reference sequence). CDR3 nucleotides: TGTGCCAGCAGATTCCCGGGACAGGGACAGCATTTT. It specifies CASRFPGQGQHF.

The CDR3 sequence: CASSSGGFHTDTQYF. The CDR3 region has the DNA TGTGCCAGCAGCTCTGGGGGGTTTCACACAGATACGCAGTATTTT. The J gene is TRBJ2-3, the V gene TRBV7-2, with a weak D call TRBD2 (6 bases). Germline values: CDR1 SGHTA, CDR2 FQGNSA. The CDR3 runs 15 residues. V dropped 4 bases and J dropped 2 bases, with 13 bases sitting between them.

The gene calls are TRBV5-8 and TRBJ1-3; 7 positions agree with TRBD1. The germline gives CDR1 SGHTS, CDR2 YDEGEE. The trim removed 0 bases at V and 2 bases at J, leaving 2 bases unmatched. CDR3 size: 15 residues. The CDR3 is CASSLEGTAGNTIYF. The CDR3 DNA is TGTGCCAGCAGCTTGGAAGGGACAGCTGGAAACACCATATATTTT.

The rearrangement links TRBV5-1 to TRBJ1-6, with 10 bases matching TRBD1. The trim removed 0 bases at V and 9 bases at J, leaving 6 bases unmatched. Per germline, CDR1 SGHRS and CDR2 YFSETQ. The length of the CDR3 is 16 residues. The chain's CDR3 is CASSLVTGGRSSPLHF. In nucleotides, the CDR3 is TGCGCCAGCAGCTTGGTGACAGGGGGCCGGAGTTCACCCCTCCACTTT.

The gene calls are TRBV11-3 and TRBJ2-5; tentative D call: TRBD1 (6 bases). V was cut by 6 bases and J by 5 bases, with 13 bases left in between. The CDR3 spans 13 residues. Germline CDR1 and CDR2: SGHNT and YENEEA. CDR3 in amino acids: CASSTGSRETQYF. Here the CDR3 DNA reads TGTGCCAGCAGTACAGGGTCCAGGGAGACCCAGTACTTC.

The chain joins TRBV7-9 to TRBJ1-6; a weak D match, TRBD1 (5 bases). CDR1 is SEHNR and CDR2 is FQNEAQ in the germline V gene (reference sequence). Trimming stripped 1 base from V and 6 bases from J, with 13 bases between. This CDR3 region has 16 residues. In nucleotides, the CDR3 is TGTGCCAGCAGCTTAGGGCGGGGGGGATCTAATTCACCCCTCCACTTT. As protein: CASSLGRGGSNSPLHF.

The chain joins TRBV19 to TRBJ2-2; no clear D. The V and J ends lost 5 bases and 5 bases respectively, with 12 bases between them. This CDR3 has 14 residues. Germline values: CDR1 LNHDA, CDR2 SQIVND (reference sequence). The CDR3 sequence is CASSPPLRTGELFF. DNA for the CDR3: TGTGCCAGTAGTCCCCCCCTACGAACCGGGGAGCTGTTTTTT.

CDR3 DNA sequence: TGCGCCAGCAGCCAGTATGCCGGGACTAGCGCCTACGAGCAGTACTTC. Translated: CASSQYAGTSAYEQYF. The chain recombines TRBV4-1 with TRBJ2-7; 10 bases are shared with TRBD2. The CDR3 has 16 residues. The junction had 7 bases not matched to a gene; V was cut back by 3 bases and J by 2 bases. Germline assignment: CDR1 MGHRA and CDR2 YSYEKL.

The V and J genes are TRBV28 and TRBJ1-4; 8 positions agree with TRBD1. The CDR3 length is 14 residues. Germline CDR1 and CDR2: MDHEN and SYDVKM. The V gene end was trimmed by 10 bases and the J gene end by 5 bases; junction bases not matched to a gene: 9. CDR3 nucleotides: TGTGCCACCGGCGACAGGGGACGGAATGAAAAACTGTTTTTT. Translated: CATGDRGRNEKLFF.

The genes are TRBV5-1 and TRBJ2-1; D perhaps matches TRBD2 (5 bases). Germline V lookup: CDR1 SGHRS, CDR2 YFSETQ. This CDR3 is 14 amino acids long. The V end lost 1 base, the J end lost 12 bases, and 17 bases lay between the germline ends. DNA for the CDR3: TGCGCCAGCAGCTTGTTTGGCCTAGCTGGGATGCAGTTCTTC. Amino acids: CASSLFGLAGMQFF.

CDR3 in amino acids: CASSWASSSYEQYF. In nucleotides, the CDR3 is TGTGCCAGCAGTTGGGCCTCAAGCTCCTACGAGCAGTACTTC. The chain is built from TRBV28 and TRBJ2-7; D remains ambiguous. V was cut by 4 bases and J by 0 bases, with 10 bases left in between. Germline V gene lookup returns CDR1 MDHEN and CDR2 SYDVKM. This CDR3 is 14 amino acids long.

This clone appeared once. The rearrangement joins TRBV11-2 to TRBJ2-7, with 13 bases matching TRBD2. The junction had 6 bases not matched to a gene; V was cut back by 5 bases and J by 5 bases. The CDR3 has 15 amino acids. CDR1 and CDR2 (germline): SGHAT, FQNNGV. This CDR3 is CASSPRTSGGHEQYF. CDR3 nucleotides: TGTGCCAGCAGCCCGCGGACTAGCGGGGGACACGAGCAGTACTTC.

V usage is TRBV18 and J usage is TRBJ2-2; no clear D. V lost 4 bases to trimming and J lost 6 bases, with 9 bases between them. The germline V gene encodes CDR1 KGHSH and CDR2 LQKENI. The CDR3 spans 13 residues. The CDR3 loop is CASSLGSAGELFF. In nucleotides, the CDR3 is TGTGCCAGCTCACTGGGCTCGGCCGGGGAGCTGTTTTTT.

The J gene is TRBJ2-3, the V gene TRBV15; possible D gene TRBD1, 6 bases. V was pared by 0 bases and J by 3 bases, with 13 bases between. CDR1 is LNHNV and CDR2 is YYDKDF in the germline V gene (reference sequence). CDR3 length: 16 amino acids. The CDR3 DNA sequence: TGTGCCACCAGCAGAGAGGGGGCTAGCAGAACAGATACGCAGTATTTT. It specifies CATSREGASRTDTQYF.

This clone has just a few counts. The chain combines TRBV6-5 with TRBJ2-7; 8 nucleotides align to TRBD2. This CDR3 has 15 amino acids. V lost 10 bases to trimming and J lost 4 bases; unmatched junction nucleotides: 15. Germline V gene data show CDR1 as MNHEY and CDR2 as SVGAGI. CDR3 amino acids: CATHPGGGAKYEQYF. DNA of the CDR3: TGTGCCACCCACCCCGGGGGGGGAGCCAAGTACGAGCAGTACTTC.

The chain joins TRBV7-8 to TRBJ2-2; D perhaps matches TRBD1 (5 bases). The CDR3 is made up of 16 amino acids. CDR1 and CDR2 (germline): SGHVS, FQNEAQ. Trimming took 4 bases from V and 0 from J, leaving 12 bases between them. This chain's CDR3 is CASSSQGLTNTGELFF. Here the CDR3 DNA reads TGTGCCAGCAGCTCCCAGGGCCTCACGAACACCGGGGAGCTGTTTTTT.